The TCR beta chain under discussion was sequenced for a study of T cell responses to AZD1222 COVID-19 vaccine. Study-level results: Donor demographics were predominantly white British with a female majority; clonal diversity may be underestimated.

TCRdb's copy holds only in-frame clones and misses some; the assay was immunoSEQ multiplex PCR. The repertoire holds under 70,000 clones, with 89% as singletons. For this clone: Its antigen is unknown.

Second-dose intervals near 4 or 12 weeks were combined. Unmatched junction bases numbered 9, after V lost 2 bases and J lost 8 bases. This CDR3 has 15 amino acids. CDR1 and CDR2 from the germline V gene are GTSNPN and SVGIG (reference sequence). The rearrangement links TRBV30 to TRBJ1-4, with TRBD1 matching over 9 bases. The material sequenced was peripheral blood, taken 28 days after the second AZD1222 dose. The clonotype was recovered from an adult who received the AZD1222 COVID-19 vaccine. CDR3 nucleotide sequence: TGTGCCTGGAGTTCAAGGACAGGGGAGTGGGAAAAACTGTTTTTT. It encodes CAWSSRTGEWEKLFF.